This T cell receptor beta chain was captured in a study of T cell changes during pregnancy in multiple sclerosis. The CDR3 is made up of 12 amino acids. Germline loops: CDR1 SGDLS, CDR2 YYNGEE. V was clipped by 4 bases and J by 9 bases; unmatched bases: 4. Clones were sequenced by immunoSEQ multiplex PCR, and TCRdb holds only the in-frame ones, with some missing. The table shows 45,000 to 60,000 clones, with 85% to 95% occurring only once. V usage is TRBV9 and J usage is TRBJ1-1, with 9 bases that match TRBD1. The TCR originated in a female donor with multiple sclerosis, enrolled in a pregnancy study. The sequencing used CD4+ T cells from peripheral blood mononuclear cells, collected in the third trimester of pregnancy. CDR3 loop: CASSTGQGKAFF. The CDR3 nucleotides are TGTGCCAGCAGCACGGGACAGGGAAAAGCTTTCTTT.